The sequence of this T cell receptor (beta chain) was determined in a study of T cell repertoires in aging, cancer and after chemotherapy. Study-level information: Donor ages fell into six groups from 30 or younger up to 70 or older. Clear clonal overlap appeared across healthy donor samples taken over several months to years. Overall study findings and caveats: No conclusions about immunological memory after chemotherapy can be drawn from the repertoire data. Age-matched healthy donors had significantly more diverse, less clonal blood TCR repertoires than untreated cancer patients.

This clonotype was detected a few times. Its antigen is unidentified. The trim removed 2 bases at V and 4 bases at J, leaving 7 bases unmatched. The CDR3 runs to 16 residues. CDR1 MNHEY and CDR2 SMNVEV come from the germline V gene (reference sequence). TCR beta rearrangements were amplified from peripheral blood genomic DNA. Rearranged V-D-J TRB sequences were amplified with a mixed TRB-A/B primer pool. TCRdb used MiXCR to reprocess the multiplex PCR reads, holding one entry per CDR3 protein. The sample gives roughly 9,100 distinct CDR3 sequences, over 30% of which show up once; around 3.7% is in the top ten.

Sequenced: blood. The sequence was collected from a human donor in good health. The rearrangement links TRBV27 to TRBJ1-2; 10 bases match TRBD1. The CDR3 bases are TGTGCCAGCAGTTTAGGGACAGGGGAAAATCGCTATGGCTACACCTTC. It is translated as CASSLGTGENRYGYTF.